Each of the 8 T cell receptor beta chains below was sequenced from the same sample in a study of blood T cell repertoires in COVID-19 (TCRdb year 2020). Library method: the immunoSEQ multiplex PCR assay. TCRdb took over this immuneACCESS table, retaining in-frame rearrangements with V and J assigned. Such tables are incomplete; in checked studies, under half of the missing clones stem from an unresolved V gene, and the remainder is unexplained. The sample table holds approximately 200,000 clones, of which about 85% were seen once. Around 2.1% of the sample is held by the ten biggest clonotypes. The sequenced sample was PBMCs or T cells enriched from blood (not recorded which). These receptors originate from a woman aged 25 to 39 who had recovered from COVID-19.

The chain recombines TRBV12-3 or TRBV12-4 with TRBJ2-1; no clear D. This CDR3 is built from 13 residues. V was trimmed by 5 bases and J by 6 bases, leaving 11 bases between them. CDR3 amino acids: CASSGLIGNEQFF. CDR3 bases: TGTGCCAGCAGTGGGCTAATCGGCAATGAGCAGTTCTTC.

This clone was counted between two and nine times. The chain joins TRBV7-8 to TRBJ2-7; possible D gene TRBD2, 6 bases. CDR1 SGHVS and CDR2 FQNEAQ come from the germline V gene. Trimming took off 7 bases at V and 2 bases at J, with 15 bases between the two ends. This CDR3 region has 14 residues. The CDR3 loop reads CASTGGPQAYEQYF. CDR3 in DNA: TGTGCCAGCACCGGGGGTCCTCAGGCCTACGAGCAGTACTTC.

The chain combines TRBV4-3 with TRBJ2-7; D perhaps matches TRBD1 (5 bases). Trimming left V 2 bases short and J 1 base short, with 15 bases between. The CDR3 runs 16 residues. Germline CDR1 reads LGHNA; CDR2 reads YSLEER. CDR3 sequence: CASSQKSLGASYEQYF. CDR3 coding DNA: TGCGCCAGCAGCCAAAAGAGTTTAGGGGCGTCCTACGAGCAGTACTTC.

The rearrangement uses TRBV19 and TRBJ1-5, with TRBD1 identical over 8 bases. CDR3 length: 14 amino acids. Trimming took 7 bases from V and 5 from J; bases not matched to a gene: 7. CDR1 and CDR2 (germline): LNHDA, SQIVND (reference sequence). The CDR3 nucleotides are TGTGCCAGTACGGATTACAGGGGGGATCAGCCCCAGCATTTT. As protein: CASTDYRGDQPQHF.

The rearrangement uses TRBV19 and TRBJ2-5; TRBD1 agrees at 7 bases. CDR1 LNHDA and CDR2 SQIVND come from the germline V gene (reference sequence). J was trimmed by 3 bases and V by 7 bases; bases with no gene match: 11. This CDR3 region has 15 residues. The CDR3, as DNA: TGTGCCAGTATGGGACAGCATGTATCTAAAGAGACCCAGTACTTC. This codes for CASMGQHVSKETQYF.

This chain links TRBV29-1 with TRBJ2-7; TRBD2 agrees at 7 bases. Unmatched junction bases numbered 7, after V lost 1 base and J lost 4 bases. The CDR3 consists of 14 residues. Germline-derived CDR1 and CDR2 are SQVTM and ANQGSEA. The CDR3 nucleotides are TGCAGCGTTGAAGTAGGGCGGGAGTTGTACGAGCAGTACTTC. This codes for CSVEVGRELYEQYF.

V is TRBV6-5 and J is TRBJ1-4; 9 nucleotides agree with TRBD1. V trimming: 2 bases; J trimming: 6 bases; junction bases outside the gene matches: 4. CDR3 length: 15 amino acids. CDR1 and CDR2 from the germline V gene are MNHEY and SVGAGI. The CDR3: CASSYAGTGYEKLFF. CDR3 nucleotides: TGTGCCAGCAGTTACGCCGGGACAGGGTATGAAAAACTGTTTTTT.

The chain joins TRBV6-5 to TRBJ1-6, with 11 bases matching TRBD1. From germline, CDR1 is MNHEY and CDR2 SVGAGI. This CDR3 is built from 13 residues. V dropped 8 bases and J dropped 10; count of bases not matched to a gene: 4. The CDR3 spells CASGQGAWSPLHF. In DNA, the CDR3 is TGTGCCAGCGGACAGGGGGCCTGGTCACCCCTCCACTTT.